This T cell receptor (beta chain) was recovered during a study of T cells after yellow fever vaccination. Study context: Fractions of low cell number were prepared using SMART-Seq v4 Ultra Low Input.

TCRdb re-derived calls from the 5' RACE reads in MiXCR, one entry per CDR3 protein. The sample contains 25,000 or so distinct CDR3 sequences, 4.5% of which appear only once. This clonotype appeared many times. V lost 4 bases and J 1 base, leaving 10 bases between the germline ends. The V gene's germline CDR1 is SQVTM and CDR2 ANQGSEA. This CDR3 contains 13 residues. The TCR sequence derives from a man aged 18 to 30 who received the YFV17D yellow fever vaccine. This specimen consisted of PBMCs, either bulk or a sorted T-cell subset (CD4+, CD8+, memory, or dextramer-sorted; not recorded which), obtained on the day of the yellow fever booster vaccination. This chain links TRBV29-1 with TRBJ1-2, with unresolved D. The CDR3 here is CSVGLTINYGYTF. The CDR3, as DNA: TGCAGCGTTGGACTGACAATTAACTATGGCTACACCTTC.